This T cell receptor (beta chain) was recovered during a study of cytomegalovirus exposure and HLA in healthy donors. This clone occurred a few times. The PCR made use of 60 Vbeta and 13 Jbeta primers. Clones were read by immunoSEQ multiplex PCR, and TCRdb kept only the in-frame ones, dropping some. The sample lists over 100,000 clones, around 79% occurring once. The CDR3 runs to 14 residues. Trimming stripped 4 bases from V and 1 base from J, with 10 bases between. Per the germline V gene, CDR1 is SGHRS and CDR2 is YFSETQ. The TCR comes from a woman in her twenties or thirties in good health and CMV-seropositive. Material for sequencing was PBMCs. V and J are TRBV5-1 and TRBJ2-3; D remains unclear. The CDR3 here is CASSPHTGTDTQYF. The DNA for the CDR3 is TGCGCCAGCAGCCCCCATACAGGCACAGATACGCAGTATTTT.